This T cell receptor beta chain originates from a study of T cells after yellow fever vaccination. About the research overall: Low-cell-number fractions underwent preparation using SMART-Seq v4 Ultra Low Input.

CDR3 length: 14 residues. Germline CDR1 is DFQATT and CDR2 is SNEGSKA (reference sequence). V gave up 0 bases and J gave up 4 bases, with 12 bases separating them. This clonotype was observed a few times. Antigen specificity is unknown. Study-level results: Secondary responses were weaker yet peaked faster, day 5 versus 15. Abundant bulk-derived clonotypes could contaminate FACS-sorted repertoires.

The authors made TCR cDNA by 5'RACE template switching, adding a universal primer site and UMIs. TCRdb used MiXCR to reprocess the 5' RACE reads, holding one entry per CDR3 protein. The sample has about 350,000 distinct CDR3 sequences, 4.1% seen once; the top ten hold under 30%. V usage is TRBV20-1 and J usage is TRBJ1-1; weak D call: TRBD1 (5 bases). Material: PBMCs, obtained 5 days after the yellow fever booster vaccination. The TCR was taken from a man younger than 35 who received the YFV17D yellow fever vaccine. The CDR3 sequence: CSARDRAGSTEAFF. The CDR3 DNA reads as TGCAGTGCTAGAGATAGGGCAGGGAGCACTGAAGCTTTCTTT.